This section outlines one T cell receptor (beta chain) sequence together with its context. The antigen remains unidentified. RNA extraction was followed by reverse transcription into cDNA, which acted as the sequencing template. Profiled with immunoSEQ multiplex PCR; TCRdb holds only in-frame clones, not every one. The table records under 150,000 clones, 40% to 55% of them present only once. These data originate in a study of CD8+ T cells in alopecia areata. Researchers took lesional scalp punch biopsies and peripheral blood from people who were alopecia areata patients. CDR3 length equals 12 residues. Per germline, CDR1 SQVTM and CDR2 ANQGSEA. General study points: Lesional scalp, notably in alopecia totalis/universalis, had clonality above that of normal scalp.

The sequence was collected from a human donor with alopecia areata. Sequencing input: NKG2D-low CD8+ T cells sorted from blood. This rearrangement joins TRBV29-1 to TRBJ2-5; D is unclear. The J call may be faulty, since TRBJ2-7 better matches the DNA end. CDR3 sequence reads: CSAQANGNEQYF. The CDR3 DNA is TGCAGCGCCCAAGCTAATGGTAACGAGCAGTACTTC.